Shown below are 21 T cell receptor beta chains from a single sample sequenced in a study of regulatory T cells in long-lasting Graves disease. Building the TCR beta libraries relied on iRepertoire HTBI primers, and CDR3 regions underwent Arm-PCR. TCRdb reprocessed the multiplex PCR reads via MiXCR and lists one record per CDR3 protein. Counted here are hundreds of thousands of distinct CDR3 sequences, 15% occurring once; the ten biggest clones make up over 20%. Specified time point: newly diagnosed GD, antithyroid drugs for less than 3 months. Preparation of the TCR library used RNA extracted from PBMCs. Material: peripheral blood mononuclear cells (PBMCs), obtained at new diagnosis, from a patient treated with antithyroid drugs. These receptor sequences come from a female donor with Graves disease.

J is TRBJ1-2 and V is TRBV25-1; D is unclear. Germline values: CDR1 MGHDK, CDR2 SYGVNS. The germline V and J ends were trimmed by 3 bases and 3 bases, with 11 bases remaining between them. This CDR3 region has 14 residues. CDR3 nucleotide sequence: TGTGCCAGCAGTGATAGGACGCTCTACTATGGCTACACCTTC. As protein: CASSDRTLYYGYTF.

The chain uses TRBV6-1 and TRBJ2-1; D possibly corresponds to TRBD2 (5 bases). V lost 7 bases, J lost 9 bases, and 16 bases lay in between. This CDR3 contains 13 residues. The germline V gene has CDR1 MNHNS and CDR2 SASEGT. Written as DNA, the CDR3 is TGTGCCAGCATCCCTTTGACCGGAGGTGAGCAGTTCTTC. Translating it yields CASIPLTGGEQFF.

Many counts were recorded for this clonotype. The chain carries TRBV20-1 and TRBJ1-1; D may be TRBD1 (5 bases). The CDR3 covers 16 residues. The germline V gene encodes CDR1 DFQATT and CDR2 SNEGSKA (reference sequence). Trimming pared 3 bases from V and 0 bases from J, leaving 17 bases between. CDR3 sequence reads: CSASGRGRTMNTEAFF. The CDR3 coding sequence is TGCAGTGCTAGTGGTAGGGGCCGAACTATGAACACTGAAGCTTTCTTT.

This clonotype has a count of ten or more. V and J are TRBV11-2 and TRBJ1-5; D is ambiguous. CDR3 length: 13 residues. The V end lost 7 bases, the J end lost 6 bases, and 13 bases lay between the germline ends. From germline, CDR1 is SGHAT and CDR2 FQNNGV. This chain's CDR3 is CASTLYVGQPQHF. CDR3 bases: TGTGCCAGCACCCTTTACGTGGGTCAGCCCCAGCATTTT.

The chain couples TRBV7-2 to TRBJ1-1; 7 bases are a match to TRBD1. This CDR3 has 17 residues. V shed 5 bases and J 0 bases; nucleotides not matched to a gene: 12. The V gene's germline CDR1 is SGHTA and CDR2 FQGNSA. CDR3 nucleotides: TGTGCCAGCAGCGTCCCCCTCTACAGGGGCCTGAACACTGAAGCTTTCTTT. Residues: CASSVPLYRGLNTEAFF.

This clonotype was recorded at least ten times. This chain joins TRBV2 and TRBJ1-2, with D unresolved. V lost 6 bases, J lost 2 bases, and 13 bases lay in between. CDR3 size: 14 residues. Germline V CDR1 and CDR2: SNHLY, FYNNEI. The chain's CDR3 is CASRENGRNYGYTF. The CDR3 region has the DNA TGTGCCAGCAGGGAAAACGGACGGAACTATGGCTACACCTTC.

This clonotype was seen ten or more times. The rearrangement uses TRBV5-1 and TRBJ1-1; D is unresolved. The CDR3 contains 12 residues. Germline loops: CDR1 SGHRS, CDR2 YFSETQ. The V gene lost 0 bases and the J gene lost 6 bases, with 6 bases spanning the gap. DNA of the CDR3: TGCGCCAGCAGCTTGGACTCCTCTGAAGCTTTCTTT. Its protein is CASSLDSSEAFF.

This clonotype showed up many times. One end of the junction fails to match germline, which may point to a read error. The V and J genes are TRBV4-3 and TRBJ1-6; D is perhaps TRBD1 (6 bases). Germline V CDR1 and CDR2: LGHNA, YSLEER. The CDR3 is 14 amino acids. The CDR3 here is CASSLEGGESPLHF. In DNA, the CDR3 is TGCGCCAGTAGCCTGGAGGGGGGGGAGTCACCCCTCCACTTT.

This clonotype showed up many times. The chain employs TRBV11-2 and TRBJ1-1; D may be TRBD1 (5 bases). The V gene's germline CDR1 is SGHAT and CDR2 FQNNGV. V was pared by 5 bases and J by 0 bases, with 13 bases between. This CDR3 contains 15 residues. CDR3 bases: TGTGCCAGCAGCCGAGGGACCCTAATGAACACTGAAGCTTTCTTT. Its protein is CASSRGTLMNTEAFF. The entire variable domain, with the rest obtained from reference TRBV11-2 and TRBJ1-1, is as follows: EAGVAQSPRYKIIEKRQSVAFWCNPISGHATLYWYQQILGQGPKLLIQFQNNGVVDDSQLPKDRFSAERLKGVDSTLKIQPAKLEDSAVYLCASSRGTLMNTEAFFGQGTRLTVV.

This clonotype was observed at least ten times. The chain's CDR3 is CASSPKTVNYGYTF. CDR3 DNA: TGCGCCAGCAGCCCCAAGACAGTAAACTATGGCTACACCTTC. This chain joins TRBV4-1 and TRBJ1-2; D is possibly TRBD1 (5 bases). Germline loops: CDR1 MGHRA, CDR2 YSYEKL. Trimming stripped 4 bases from V and 2 bases from J, with 11 bases between. The CDR3 loop spans 14 amino acids.

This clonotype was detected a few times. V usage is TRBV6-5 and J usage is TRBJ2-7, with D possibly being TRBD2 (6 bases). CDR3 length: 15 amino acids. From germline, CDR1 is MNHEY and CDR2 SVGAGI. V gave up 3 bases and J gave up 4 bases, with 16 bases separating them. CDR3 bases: TGTGCCAGCAGTTATCACGGGGGAGAGGGATACGAGCAGTACTTC. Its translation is CASSYHGGEGYEQYF.

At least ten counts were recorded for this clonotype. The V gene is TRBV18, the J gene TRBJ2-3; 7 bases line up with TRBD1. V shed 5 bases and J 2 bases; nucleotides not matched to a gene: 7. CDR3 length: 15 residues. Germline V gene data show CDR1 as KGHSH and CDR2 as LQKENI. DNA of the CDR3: TGTGCCAGCTCATCAGCGACAGGGAACACAGATACGCAGTATTTT. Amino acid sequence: CASSSATGNTDTQYF.

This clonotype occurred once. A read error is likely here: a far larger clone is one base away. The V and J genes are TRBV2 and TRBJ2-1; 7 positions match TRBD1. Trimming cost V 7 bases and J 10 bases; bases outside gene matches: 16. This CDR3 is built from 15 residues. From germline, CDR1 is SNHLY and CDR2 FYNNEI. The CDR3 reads CASTDPGTATYEQFF. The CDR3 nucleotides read TGTGCCAGCACCGACCCCGGGACAGCCACCTACGAGCAGTTCTTC.

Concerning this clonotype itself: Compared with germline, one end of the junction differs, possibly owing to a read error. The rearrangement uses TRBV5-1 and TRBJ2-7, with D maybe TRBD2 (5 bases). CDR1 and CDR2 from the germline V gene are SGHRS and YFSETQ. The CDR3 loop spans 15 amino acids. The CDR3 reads CASSPPLAGSHERYF. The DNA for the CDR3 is TGCGCCAGCAGCCCCCCGCTAGCAGGAAGCCACGAGCGGTACTTC.

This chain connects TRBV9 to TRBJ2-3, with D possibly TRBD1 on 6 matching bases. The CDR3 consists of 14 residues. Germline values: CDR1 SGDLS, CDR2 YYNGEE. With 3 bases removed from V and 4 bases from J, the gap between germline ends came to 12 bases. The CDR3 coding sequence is TGTGCCAGCAGCGCCGAAGGACAGCCAGATACGCAGTATTTT. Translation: CASSAEGQPDTQYF.

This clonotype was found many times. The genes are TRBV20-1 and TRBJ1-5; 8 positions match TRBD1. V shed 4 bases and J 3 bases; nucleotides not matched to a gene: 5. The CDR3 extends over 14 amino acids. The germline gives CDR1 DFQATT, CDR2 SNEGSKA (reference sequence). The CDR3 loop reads CSAKTGAHNQPQHF. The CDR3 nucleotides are TGCAGTGCTAAGACAGGGGCGCACAATCAGCCCCAGCATTTT.

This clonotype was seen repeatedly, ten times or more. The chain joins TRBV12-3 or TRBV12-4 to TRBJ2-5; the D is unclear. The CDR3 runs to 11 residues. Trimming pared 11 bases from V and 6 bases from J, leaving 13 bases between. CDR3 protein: CAVEVAQTQYF. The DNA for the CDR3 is TGTGCCGTTGAGGTGGCTCAGACCCAGTACTTC.

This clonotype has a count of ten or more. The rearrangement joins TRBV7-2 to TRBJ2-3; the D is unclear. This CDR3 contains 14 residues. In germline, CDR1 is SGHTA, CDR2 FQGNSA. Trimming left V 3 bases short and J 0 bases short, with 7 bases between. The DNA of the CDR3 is TGTGCCAGCAGCTTGGGCCATAGCACAGATACGCAGTATTTT. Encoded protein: CASSLGHSTDTQYF.

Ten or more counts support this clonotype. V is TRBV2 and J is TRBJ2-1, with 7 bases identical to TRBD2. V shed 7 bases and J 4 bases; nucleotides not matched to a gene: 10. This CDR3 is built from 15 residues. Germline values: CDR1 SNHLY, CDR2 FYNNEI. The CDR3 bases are TGTGCCAGCACCCGTTGGGCTAGCGGATACAATGAGCAGTTCTTC. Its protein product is CASTRWASGYNEQFF. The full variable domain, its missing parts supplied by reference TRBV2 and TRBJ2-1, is EPEVTQTPSHQVTQMGQEVILRCVPISNHLYFYWYRQILGQKVEFLVSFYNNEISEKSEIFDDQFSVERPDGSNFTLKIRSTKLEDSAMYFCASTRWASGYNEQFFGPGTRLTVL.

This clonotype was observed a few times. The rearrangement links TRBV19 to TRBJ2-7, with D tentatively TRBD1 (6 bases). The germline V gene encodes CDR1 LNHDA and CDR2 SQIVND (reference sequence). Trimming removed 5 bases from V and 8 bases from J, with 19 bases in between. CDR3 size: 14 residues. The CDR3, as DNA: TGTGCCAGTAGTGATGGGACAAGATTTCGAAAGCAGTACTTC. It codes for CASSDGTRFRKQYF.

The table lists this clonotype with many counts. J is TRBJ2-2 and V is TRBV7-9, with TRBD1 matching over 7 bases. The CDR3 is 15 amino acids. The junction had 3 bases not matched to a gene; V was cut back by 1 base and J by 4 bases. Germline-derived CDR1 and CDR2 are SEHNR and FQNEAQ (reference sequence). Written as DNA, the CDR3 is TGTGCCAGCAGCTTAGTGACAGGGTCCACCGGGGAGCTGTTTTTT. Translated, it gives CASSLVTGSTGELFF.